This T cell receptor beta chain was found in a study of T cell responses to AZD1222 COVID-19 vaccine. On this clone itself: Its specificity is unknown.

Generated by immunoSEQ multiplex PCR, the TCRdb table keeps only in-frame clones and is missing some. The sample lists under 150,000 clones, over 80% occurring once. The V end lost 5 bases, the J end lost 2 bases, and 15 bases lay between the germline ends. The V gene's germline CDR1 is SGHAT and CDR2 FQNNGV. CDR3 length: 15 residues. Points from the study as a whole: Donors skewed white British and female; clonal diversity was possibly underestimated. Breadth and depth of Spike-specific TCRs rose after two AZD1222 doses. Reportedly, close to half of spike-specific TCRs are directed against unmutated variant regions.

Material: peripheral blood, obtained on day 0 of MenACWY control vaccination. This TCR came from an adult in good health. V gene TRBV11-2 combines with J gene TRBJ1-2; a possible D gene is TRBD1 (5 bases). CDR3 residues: CASSRLGQGNYGYTF. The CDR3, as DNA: TGTGCCAGCAGCCGTCTTGGGCAGGGAAACTATGGCTACACCTTC. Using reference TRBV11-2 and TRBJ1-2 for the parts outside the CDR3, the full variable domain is EAGVAQSPRYKIIEKRQSVAFWCNPISGHATLYWYQQILGQGPKLLIQFQNNGVVDDSQLPKDRFSAERLKGVDSTLKIQPAKLEDSAVYLCASSRLGQGNYGYTFGSGTRLTVV.